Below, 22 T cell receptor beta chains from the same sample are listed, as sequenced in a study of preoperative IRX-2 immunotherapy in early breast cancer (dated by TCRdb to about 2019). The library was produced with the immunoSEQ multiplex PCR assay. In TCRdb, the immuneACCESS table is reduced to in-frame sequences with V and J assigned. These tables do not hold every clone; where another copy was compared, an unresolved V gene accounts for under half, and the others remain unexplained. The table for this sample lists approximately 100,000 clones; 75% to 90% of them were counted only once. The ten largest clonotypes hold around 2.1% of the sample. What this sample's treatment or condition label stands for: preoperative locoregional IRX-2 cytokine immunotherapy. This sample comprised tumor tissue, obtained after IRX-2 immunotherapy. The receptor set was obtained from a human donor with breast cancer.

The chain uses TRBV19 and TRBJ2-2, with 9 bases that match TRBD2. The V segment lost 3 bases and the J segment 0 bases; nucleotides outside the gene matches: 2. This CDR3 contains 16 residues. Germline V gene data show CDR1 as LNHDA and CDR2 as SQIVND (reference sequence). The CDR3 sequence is CASSMAGGSNTGELFF. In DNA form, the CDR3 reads TGTGCCAGTAGTATGGCGGGAGGGTCGAACACCGGGGAGCTGTTTTTT.

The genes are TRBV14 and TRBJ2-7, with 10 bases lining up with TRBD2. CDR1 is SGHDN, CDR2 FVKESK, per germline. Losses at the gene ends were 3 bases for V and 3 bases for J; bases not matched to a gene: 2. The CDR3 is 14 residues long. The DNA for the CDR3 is TGTGCCAGCAGCCAGGGGACTAGCGACTACGAGCAGTACTTC. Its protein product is CASSQGTSDYEQYF.

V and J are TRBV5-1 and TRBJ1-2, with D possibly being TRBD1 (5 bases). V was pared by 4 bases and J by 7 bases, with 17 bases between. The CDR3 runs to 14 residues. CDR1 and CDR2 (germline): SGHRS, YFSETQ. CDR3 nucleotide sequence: TGCGCCAGCAGCGGCGGGGGACTAGACAGTGGCTACACCTTC. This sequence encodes CASSGGGLDSGYTF.

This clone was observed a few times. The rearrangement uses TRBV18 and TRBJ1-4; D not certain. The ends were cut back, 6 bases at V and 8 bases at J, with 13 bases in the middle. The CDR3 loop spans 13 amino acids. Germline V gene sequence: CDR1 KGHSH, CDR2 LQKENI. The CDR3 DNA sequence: TGTGCCAGCTCGCTAGCTCCGGGGGAAAAACTGTTTTTT. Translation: CASSLAPGEKLFF.

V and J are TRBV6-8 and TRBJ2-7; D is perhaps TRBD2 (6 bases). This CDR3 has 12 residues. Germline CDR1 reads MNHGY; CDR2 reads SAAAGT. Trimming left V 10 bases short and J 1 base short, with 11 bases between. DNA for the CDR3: TGTGCCATGGGACGGGGGTCCTACGAGCAGTACTTC. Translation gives CAMGRGSYEQYF.

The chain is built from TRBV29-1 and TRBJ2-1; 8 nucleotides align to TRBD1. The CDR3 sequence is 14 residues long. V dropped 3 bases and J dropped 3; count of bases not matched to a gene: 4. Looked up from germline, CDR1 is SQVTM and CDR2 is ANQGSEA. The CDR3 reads CSVEGQDHYNEQFF. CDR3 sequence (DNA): TGCAGCGTTGAGGGACAGGACCACTACAATGAGCAGTTCTTC.

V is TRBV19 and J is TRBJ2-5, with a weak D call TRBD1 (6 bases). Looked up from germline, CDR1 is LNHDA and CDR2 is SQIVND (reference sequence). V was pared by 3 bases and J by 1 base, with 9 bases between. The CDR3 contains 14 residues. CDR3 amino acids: CASSMGRGQETQYF. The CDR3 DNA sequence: TGTGCCAGTAGTATGGGCAGGGGCCAAGAGACCCAGTACTTC.

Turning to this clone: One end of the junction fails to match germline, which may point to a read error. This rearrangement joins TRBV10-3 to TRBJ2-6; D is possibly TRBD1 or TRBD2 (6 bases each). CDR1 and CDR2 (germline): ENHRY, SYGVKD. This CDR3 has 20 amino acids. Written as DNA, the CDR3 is TGTGCCATCAGTGAGGGACCGACAGGCCAAGGGGGGTCTGGGGCCAACGTCCTAACTTTC. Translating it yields CAISEGPTGQGGSGANVLTF.

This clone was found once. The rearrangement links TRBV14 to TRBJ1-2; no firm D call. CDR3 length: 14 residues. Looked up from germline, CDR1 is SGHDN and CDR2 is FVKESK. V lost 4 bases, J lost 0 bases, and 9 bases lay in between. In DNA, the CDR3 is TGTGCCAGCAGCCCCCGTACGTCTAACTATGGCTACACCTTC. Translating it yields CASSPRTSNYGYTF.

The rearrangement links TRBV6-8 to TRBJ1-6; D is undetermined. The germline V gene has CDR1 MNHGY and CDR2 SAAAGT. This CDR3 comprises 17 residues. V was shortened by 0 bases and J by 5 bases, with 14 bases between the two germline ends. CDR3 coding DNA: TGTGCCAGCAGTTACTCACCTAGCGGGCCACATAATTCACCCCTCCACTTT. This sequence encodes CASSYSPSGPHNSPLHF.

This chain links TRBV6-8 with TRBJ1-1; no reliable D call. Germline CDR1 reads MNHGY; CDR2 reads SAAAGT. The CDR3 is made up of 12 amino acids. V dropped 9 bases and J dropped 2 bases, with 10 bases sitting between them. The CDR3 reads CASQALNTEAFF. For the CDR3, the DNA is TGTGCCAGTCAGGCACTAAACACTGAAGCTTTCTTT.

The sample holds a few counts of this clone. CDR3 sequence (DNA): TGTGCCATCAGAGGCCCGGCAGGGGTTACCGGGGAGCTGTTTTTT. Its translation: CAIRGPAGVTGELFF. The chain couples TRBV6-8 to TRBJ2-2, with D perhaps matching TRBD1 (6 bases). Trimming took off 10 bases at V and 5 bases at J, with 20 bases between the two ends. Germline assignment: CDR1 MNHGY and CDR2 SAAAGT. The CDR3 is made up of 15 amino acids.

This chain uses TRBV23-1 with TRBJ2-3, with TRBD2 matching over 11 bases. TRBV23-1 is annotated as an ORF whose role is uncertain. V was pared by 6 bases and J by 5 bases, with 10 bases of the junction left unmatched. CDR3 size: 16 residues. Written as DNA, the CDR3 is TGCGCCAGCAGCCAAGACTTAGCGGGGGGGGAAGATACGCAGTATTTT. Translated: CASSQDLAGGEDTQYF.

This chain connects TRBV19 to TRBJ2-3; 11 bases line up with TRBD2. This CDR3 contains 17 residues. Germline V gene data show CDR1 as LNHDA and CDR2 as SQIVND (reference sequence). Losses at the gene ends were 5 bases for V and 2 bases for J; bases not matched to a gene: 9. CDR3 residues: CASSDDLAGGDTDTQYF. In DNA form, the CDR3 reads TGTGCCAGTAGTGATGATCTAGCGGGAGGTGACACAGATACGCAGTATTTT.

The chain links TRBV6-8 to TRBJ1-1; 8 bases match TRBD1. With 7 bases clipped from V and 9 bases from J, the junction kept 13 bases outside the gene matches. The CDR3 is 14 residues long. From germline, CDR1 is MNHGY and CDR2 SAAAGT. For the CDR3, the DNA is TGTGCCAGCACCGAACTCCCAGACAGGGGCCAAGCTTTCTTT. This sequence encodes CASTELPDRGQAFF.

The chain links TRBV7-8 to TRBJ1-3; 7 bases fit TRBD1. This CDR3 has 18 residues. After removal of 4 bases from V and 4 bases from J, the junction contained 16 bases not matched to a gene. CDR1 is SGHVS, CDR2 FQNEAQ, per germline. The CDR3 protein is CASSSLRPTGKIGNTIYF. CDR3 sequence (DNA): TGTGCCAGCAGCTCCTTGAGACCGACAGGGAAGATCGGAAACACCATATATTTT.

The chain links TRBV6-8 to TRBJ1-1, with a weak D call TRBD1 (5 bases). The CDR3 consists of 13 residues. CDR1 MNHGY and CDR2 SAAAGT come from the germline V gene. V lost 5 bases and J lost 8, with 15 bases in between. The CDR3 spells CASSETGTVEAFF. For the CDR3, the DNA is TGTGCCAGCAGTGAGACCGGGACTGTCGAAGCTTTCTTT.

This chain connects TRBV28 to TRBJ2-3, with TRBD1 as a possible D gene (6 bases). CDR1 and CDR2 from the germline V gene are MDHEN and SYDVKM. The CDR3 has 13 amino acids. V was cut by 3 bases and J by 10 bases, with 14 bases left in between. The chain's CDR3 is CASSFMGTMAQYF. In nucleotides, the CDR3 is TGTGCCAGCAGTTTCATGGGGACAATGGCGCAGTATTTT. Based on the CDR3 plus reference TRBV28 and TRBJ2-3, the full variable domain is DVKVTQSSRYLVKRTGEKVFLECVQDMDHENMFWYRQDPGLGLRLIYFSYDVKMKEKGDIPEGYSVSREKKERFSLILESASTNQTSMYLCASSFMGTMAQYFGPGTRLTVL.

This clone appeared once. CDR3 coding DNA: TGTGCCAGCAGTCGACCGGGACAGTTCTATGGCTACACCTTC. Translation gives CASSRPGQFYGYTF. The chain links TRBV6-8 to TRBJ1-2, with 7 bases matching TRBD1. Germline trimming cut 5 bases from V and 4 bases from J; bases unmatched to any gene: 7. Per germline, CDR1 MNHGY and CDR2 SAAAGT. The CDR3 consists of 14 residues.

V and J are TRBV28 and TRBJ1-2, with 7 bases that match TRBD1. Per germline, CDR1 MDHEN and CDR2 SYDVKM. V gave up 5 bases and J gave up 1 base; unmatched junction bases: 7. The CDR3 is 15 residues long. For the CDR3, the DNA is TGTGCCAGCAGTAGGACAGGAACCGATAACTATGGCTACACCTTC. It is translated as CASSRTGTDNYGYTF.

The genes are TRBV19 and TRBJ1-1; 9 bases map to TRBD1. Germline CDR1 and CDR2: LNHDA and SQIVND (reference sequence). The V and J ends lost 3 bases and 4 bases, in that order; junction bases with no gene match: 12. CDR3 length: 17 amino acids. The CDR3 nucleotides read TGTGCCAGTAGTATCGTAAGGGACAGGGCGATGGGCACTGAAGCTTTCTTT. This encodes CASSIVRDRAMGTEAFF.

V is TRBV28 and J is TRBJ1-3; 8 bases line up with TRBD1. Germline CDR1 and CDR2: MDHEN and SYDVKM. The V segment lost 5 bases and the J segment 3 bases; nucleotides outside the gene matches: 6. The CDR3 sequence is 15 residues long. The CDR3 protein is CASSMAGGFGNTIYF. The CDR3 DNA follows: TGTGCCAGCAGTATGGCAGGGGGCTTTGGAAACACCATATATTTT. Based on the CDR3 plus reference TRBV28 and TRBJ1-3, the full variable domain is DVKVTQSSRYLVKRTGEKVFLECVQDMDHENMFWYRQDPGLGLRLIYFSYDVKMKEKGDIPEGYSVSREKKERFSLILESASTNQTSMYLCASSMAGGFGNTIYFGEGSWLTVV.